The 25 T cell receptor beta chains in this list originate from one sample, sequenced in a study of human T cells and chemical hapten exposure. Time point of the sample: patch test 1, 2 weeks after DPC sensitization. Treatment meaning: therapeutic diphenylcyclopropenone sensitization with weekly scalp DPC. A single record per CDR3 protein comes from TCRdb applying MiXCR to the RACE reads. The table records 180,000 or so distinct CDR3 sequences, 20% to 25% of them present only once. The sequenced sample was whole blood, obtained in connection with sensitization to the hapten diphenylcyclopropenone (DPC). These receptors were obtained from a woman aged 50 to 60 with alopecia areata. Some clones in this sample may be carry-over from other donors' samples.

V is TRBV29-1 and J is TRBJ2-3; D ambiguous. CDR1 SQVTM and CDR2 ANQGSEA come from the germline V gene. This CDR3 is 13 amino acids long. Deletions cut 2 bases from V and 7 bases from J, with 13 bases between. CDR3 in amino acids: CSVEKIIGNTQYF. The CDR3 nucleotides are TGCAGCGTTGAAAAGATAATCGGAAATACGCAGTATTTT.

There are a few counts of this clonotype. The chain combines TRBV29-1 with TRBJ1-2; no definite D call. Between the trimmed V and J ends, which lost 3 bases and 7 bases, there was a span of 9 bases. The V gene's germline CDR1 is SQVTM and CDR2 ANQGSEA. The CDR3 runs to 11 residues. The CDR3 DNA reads TGCAGCGTTGACGGACCCTCTGGCTACACCTTC. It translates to CSVDGPSGYTF.

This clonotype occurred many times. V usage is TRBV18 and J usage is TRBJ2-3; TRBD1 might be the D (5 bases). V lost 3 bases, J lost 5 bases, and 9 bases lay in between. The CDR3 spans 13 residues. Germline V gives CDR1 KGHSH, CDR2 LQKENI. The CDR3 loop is CASSPAREDTQYF. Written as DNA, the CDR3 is TGTGCCAGCTCACCGGCCAGGGAAGATACGCAGTATTTT.

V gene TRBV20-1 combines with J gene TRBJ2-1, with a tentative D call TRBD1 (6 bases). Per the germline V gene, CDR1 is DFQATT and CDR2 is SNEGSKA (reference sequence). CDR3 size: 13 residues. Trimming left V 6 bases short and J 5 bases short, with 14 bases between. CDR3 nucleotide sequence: TGCAGTGCCCGGCGGGCAGGGGACAATGAGCAGTTCTTC. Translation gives CSARRAGDNEQFF.

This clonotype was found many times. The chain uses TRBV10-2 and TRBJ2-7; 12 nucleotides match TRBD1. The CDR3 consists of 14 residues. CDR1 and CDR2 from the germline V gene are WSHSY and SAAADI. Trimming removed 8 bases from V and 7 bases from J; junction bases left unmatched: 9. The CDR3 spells CASSGTGGSREQYF. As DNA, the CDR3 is TGCGCCAGCTCCGGGACAGGGGGCTCGCGGGAGCAGTACTTC.

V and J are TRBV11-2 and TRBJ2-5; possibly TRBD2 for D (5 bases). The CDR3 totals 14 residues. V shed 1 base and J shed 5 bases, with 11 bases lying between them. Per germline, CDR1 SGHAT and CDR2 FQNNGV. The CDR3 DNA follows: TGTGCCAGCAGCTTAGGAGGCGGGCCGGAGACCCAGTACTTC. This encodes CASSLGGGPETQYF.

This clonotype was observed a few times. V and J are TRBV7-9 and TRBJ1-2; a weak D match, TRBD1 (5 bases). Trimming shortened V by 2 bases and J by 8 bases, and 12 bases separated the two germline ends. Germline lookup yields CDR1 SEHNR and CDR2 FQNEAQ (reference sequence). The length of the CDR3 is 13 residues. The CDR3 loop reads CASSLRGTGGYTF. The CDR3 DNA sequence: TGTGCCAGCAGCTTACGAGGGACGGGAGGCTACACCTTC.

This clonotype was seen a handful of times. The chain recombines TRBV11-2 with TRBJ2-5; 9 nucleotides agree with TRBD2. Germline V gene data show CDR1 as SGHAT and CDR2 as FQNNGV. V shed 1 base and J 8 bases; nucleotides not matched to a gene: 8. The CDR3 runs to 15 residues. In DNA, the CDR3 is TGTGCCAGCAGCTTAGGTGGTGCTAGCGGGATAACCCAGTACTTC. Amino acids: CASSLGGASGITQYF.

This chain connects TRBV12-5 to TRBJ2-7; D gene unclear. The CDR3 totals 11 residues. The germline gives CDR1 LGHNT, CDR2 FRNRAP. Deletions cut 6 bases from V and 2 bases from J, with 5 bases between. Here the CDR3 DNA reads TGTGCTAGTGGCGAAACCTACGAGCAGTACTTC. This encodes CASGETYEQYF.

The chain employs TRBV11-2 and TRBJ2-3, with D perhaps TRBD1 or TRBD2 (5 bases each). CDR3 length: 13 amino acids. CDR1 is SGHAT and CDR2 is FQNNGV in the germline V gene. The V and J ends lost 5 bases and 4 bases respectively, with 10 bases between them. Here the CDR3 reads CASSPRGSDTQYF. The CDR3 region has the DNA TGTGCCAGCAGCCCCCGGGGCTCAGATACGCAGTATTTT.

Here the CDR3 reads CATSRDKSVLYNEQFF. The CDR3 DNA reads TGTGCCACCAGCAGAGATAAGTCCGTTTTGTACAATGAGCAGTTCTTC. The V call is TRBV15, the J call TRBJ2-1; D ambiguous. V was pared by 0 bases and J by 4 bases, with 13 bases between. The germline V gene has CDR1 LNHNV and CDR2 YYDKDF (reference sequence). The CDR3 is 16 amino acids.

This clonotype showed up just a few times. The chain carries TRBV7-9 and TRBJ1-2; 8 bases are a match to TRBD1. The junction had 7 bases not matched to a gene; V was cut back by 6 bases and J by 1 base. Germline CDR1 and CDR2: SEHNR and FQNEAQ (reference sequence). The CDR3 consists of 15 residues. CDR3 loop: CASSSGQGSNYGYTF. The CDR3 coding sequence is TGTGCCAGCAGTTCAGGACAGGGAAGTAACTATGGCTACACCTTC.

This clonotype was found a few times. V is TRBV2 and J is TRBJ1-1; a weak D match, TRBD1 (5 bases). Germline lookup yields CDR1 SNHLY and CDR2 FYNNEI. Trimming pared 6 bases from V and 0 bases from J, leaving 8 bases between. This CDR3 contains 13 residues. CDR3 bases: TGTGCCAGCAGATGGGGGTTGAACACTGAAGCTTTCTTT. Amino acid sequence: CASRWGLNTEAFF.

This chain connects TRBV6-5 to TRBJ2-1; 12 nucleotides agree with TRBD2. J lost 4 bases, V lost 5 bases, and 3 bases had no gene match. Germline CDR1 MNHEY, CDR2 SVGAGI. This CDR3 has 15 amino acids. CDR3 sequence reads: CASSHTSGRYNEQFF. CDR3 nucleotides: TGTGCCAGCAGTCATACTAGCGGGAGGTACAATGAGCAGTTCTTC.

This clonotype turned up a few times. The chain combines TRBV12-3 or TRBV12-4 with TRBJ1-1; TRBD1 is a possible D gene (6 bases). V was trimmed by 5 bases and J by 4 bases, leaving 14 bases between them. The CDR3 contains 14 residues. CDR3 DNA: TGTGCCAGCAGTCCTACAGGGAGGGGCACTGAAGCTTTCTTT. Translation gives CASSPTGRGTEAFF.

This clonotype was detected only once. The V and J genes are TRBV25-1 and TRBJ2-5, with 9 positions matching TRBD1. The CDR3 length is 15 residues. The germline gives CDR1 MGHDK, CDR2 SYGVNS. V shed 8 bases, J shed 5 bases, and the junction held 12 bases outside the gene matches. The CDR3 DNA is TGTGCCAGCCGGCCCCCGGGACAGGGCTGGGAGACCCAGTACTTC. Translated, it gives CASRPPGQGWETQYF.

CDR3 sequence: CASSSVAGVSTGELFF. CDR3 in DNA: TGTGCCAGCAGCTCCGTAGCGGGAGTAAGCACCGGGGAGCTGTTTTTT. The gene calls are TRBV7-3 and TRBJ2-2; TRBD2 aligns across 9 bases. The germline V gene has CDR1 SGHTA and CDR2 FQGTGA. The CDR3 sequence is 16 residues long. With V trimmed by 4 bases and J by 4 bases, 7 bases remained unmatched.

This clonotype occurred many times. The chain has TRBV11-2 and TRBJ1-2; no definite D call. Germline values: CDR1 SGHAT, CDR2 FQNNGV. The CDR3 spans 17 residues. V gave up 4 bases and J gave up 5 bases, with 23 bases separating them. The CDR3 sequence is CASSSIHLLPINYGYTF. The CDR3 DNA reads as TGTGCCAGCAGCTCTATCCACCTACTCCCCATCAATTATGGCTACACCTTC.

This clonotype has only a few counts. This chain's CDR3 is CSPRLGPQTEAFF. The CDR3 DNA reads as TGCAGCCCCCGCTTAGGGCCCCAGACTGAAGCTTTCTTT. The rearrangement links TRBV29-1 to TRBJ1-1; the D is unclear. This CDR3 region has 13 residues. With 8 bases removed from V and 5 bases from J, the gap between germline ends came to 18 bases. Germline CDR1 is SQVTM and CDR2 is ANQGSEA.

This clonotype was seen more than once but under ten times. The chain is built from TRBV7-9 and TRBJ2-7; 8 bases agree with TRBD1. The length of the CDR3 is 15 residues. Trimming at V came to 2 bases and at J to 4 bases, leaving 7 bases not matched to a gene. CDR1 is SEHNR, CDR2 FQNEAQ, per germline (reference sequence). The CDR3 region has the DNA TGTGCCAGCAGCTTAAGTACAGGGGGAATTTACGAGCAGTACTTC. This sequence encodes CASSLSTGGIYEQYF.

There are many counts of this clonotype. Here the CDR3 DNA reads TGTGCCATCAGTGAGGGGGCTAGCGGGAGCTACGAGCAGTACTTC. Amino acid sequence: CAISEGASGSYEQYF. The rearrangement links TRBV10-3 to TRBJ2-7; 10 bases match TRBD2. V dropped 2 bases and J dropped 3; count of bases not matched to a gene: 4. CDR1 is ENHRY and CDR2 is SYGVKD in the germline V gene. The CDR3 runs to 15 residues.

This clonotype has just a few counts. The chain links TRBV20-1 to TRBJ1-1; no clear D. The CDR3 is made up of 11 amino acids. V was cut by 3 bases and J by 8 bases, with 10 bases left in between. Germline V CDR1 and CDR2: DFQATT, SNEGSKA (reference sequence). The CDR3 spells CSASINIEAFF. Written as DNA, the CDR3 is TGCAGTGCTAGTATCAACATCGAAGCTTTCTTT.

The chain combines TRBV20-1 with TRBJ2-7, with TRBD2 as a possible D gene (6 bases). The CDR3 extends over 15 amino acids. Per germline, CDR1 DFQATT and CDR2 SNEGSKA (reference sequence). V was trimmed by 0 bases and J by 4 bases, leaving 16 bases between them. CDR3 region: CSARDRKLALYEQYF. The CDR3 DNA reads TGCAGTGCTAGAGATAGGAAACTAGCTCTGTACGAGCAGTACTTC.

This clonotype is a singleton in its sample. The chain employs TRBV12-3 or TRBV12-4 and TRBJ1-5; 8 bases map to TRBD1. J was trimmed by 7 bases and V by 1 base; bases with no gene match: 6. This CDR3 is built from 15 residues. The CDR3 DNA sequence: TGTGCCAGCAGTTTAGGCAGGGGGCGCATCCAGCCCCAGCATTTT. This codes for CASSLGRGRIQPQHF.

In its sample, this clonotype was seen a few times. CDR3 in amino acids: CSWTSGSIDEQFF. DNA of the CDR3: TGCAGCTGGACTAGCGGGAGTATCGATGAGCAGTTCTTC. This chain uses TRBV29-1 with TRBJ2-1; TRBD2 agrees at 13 bases. CDR1 is SQVTM and CDR2 is ANQGSEA in the germline V gene. Trimming cost V 8 bases and J 8 bases; bases outside gene matches: 6. The CDR3 runs 13 residues.